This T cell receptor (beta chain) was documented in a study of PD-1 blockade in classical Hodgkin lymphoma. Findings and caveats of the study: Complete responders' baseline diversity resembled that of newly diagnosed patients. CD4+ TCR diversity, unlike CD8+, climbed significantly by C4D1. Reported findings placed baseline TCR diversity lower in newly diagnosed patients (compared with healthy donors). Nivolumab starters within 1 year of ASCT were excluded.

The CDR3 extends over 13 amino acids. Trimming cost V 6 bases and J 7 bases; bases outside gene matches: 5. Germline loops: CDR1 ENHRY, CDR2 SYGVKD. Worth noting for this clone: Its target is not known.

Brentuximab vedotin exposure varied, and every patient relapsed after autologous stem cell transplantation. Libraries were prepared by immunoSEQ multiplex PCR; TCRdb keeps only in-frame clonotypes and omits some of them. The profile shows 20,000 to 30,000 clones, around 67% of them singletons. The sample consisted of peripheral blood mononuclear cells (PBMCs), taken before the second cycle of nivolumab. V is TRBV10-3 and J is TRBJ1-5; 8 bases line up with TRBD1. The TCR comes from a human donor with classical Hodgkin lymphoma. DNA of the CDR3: TGTGCCATCAGCCGGACAGGGTGGCAGCCCCAGCATTTT. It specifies CAISRTGWQPQHF.